These 17 T cell receptor beta chains share one sample of origin, sequenced in a study of shared clonotypes between healthy human individuals. The repertoire was sequenced with immunoSEQ multiplex PCR; TCRdb's copy has only in-frame clones and lacks some. Of roughly 2.2 million clones in the sample, about 92% are singletons; the top ten hold about 0.39%. The specimen was naive CD4+ T cells from PBMCs. Subset here: CD45RA+ positively selected. All receptors come from a man between 18 and 29 years old in good health. Some clones in this sample may be carry-over from other donors' samples.

V gene TRBV20-1 combines with J gene TRBJ2-5; D is unresolved. V was clipped by 5 bases and J by 5 bases, with 9 bases between them. This CDR3 spans 11 amino acids. CDR1 is DFQATT, CDR2 SNEGSKA, per germline (reference sequence). The CDR3 DNA reads TGCAGTGCTCTGACTTCCGAGACCCAGTACTTC. It yields the protein CSALTSETQYF.

V and J are TRBV7-3 and TRBJ2-1; TRBD2 is a possible D gene (6 bases). Germline assignment: CDR1 SGHTA and CDR2 FQGTGA. V lost 5 bases to trimming and J lost 6 bases, with 20 bases between them. The CDR3 has 16 amino acids. This CDR3 is CASSGNRAGVGNEQFF. In DNA form, the CDR3 reads TGTGCCAGCAGCGGTAACCGAGCGGGCGTGGGCAATGAGCAGTTCTTC.

The chain has TRBV2 and TRBJ1-5; tentative D call: TRBD1 (6 bases). The CDR3 loop spans 16 amino acids. Between the trimmed V and J ends, which lost 6 bases and 0 bases, there was a span of 15 bases. Looked up from germline, CDR1 is SNHLY and CDR2 is FYNNEI. The CDR3 DNA reads as TGTGCCAGCAGCCTTTTAACAGGGTATAGCAATCAGCCCCAGCATTTT. It is translated as CASSLLTGYSNQPQHF.

This sequence joins TRBV5-6 and TRBJ1-2, with D hard to call. The CDR3 consists of 12 residues. V lost 4 bases, J lost 8 bases, and 12 bases lay in between. Germline values: CDR1 SGHDT, CDR2 YYEEEE. This CDR3 is CASSPGIIGYTF. CDR3 in DNA: TGTGCCAGCAGCCCGGGGATTATCGGCTACACCTTC.

The chain employs TRBV19 and TRBJ2-7, with D maybe TRBD2 (6 bases). The V gene's germline CDR1 is LNHDA and CDR2 SQIVND (reference sequence). Trimming shortened V by 5 bases and J by 4 bases, and 18 bases separated the two germline ends. The CDR3 has 15 amino acids. CDR3 sequence: CASSPQRLERYEQYF. In nucleotides, the CDR3 is TGTGCCAGTAGTCCCCAACGACTAGAACGGTACGAGCAGTACTTC.

This chain connects TRBV10-3 to TRBJ1-1, with unresolved D. V lost 4 bases and J 0 bases, leaving 6 bases between the germline ends. The germline V gene encodes CDR1 ENHRY and CDR2 SYGVKD. The CDR3 extends over 13 amino acids. The CDR3, as DNA: TGTGCCATCAGTGCGGCCCTGAACACTGAAGCTTTCTTT. It yields the protein CAISAALNTEAFF.

V usage is TRBV7-9 and J usage is TRBJ1-2; 7 bases are a match to TRBD1. This CDR3 spans 14 amino acids. Germline loops: CDR1 SEHNR, CDR2 FQNEAQ (reference sequence). Germline trimming cut 3 bases from V and 3 bases from J; bases unmatched to any gene: 4. The CDR3 bases are TGTGCCAGCAGCTTGCGGCAGGGGGACTATGGCTACACCTTC. It is translated as CASSLRQGDYGYTF.

CDR3 coding DNA: TGTGCCAGCTCACCGGACCGGAGCTCTGGGGCCAACGTCCTGACTTTC. The encoded protein is CASSPDRSSGANVLTF. The chain carries TRBV18 and TRBJ2-6, with D unclear. V was shortened by 3 bases and J by 0 bases, with 9 bases between the two germline ends. Looked up from germline, CDR1 is KGHSH and CDR2 is LQKENI. CDR3 size: 16 residues.

J is TRBJ2-1 and V is TRBV6-5; 13 bases align to TRBD2. The CDR3 has 15 amino acids. Germline values: CDR1 MNHEY, CDR2 SVGAGI. V shed 6 bases and J 9 bases; nucleotides not matched to a gene: 8. Here the CDR3 DNA reads TGTGCCAGCAGCGCCGGGACTAGCGGGACTGGTGAGCAGTTCTTC. Its protein is CASSAGTSGTGEQFF.

The genes are TRBV25-1 and TRBJ2-2; 9 nucleotides align to TRBD2. Trimming at V came to 4 bases and at J to 6 bases, leaving 9 bases not matched to a gene. The CDR3 spans 16 residues. Germline loops: CDR1 MGHDK, CDR2 SYGVNS. The CDR3 DNA follows: TGTGCCAGCAGTGGGAGGGGACTAGCCGGGCCCGGGGAGCTGTTTTTT. Translating gives CASSGRGLAGPGELFF.

V is TRBV11-2 and J is TRBJ2-1; no clear D. The V end lost 5 bases, the J end lost 8 bases, and 10 bases lay between the germline ends. CDR3 length equals 12 residues. CDR1 is SGHAT and CDR2 is FQNNGV in the germline V gene. This CDR3 is CASSPDAHEQFF. DNA for the CDR3: TGTGCCAGCAGCCCGGACGCCCATGAGCAGTTCTTC.

This clone showed up just once. The chain carries TRBV29-1 and TRBJ2-1; 15 positions match TRBD2. CDR3 length: 19 amino acids. Trimming removed 4 bases from V and 2 bases from J; junction bases left unmatched: 12. CDR1 and CDR2 from the germline V gene are SQVTM and ANQGSEA. In nucleotides, the CDR3 is TGCAGCGTTGTTCGGGGGGGACTAGCGGGAGGCCTTACCTACAATGAGCAGTTCTTC. Amino acids: CSVVRGGLAGGLTYNEQFF.

The chain carries TRBV28 and TRBJ1-4; 9 positions agree with TRBD1. Trimming at V came to 3 bases and at J to 11 bases, leaving 10 bases not matched to a gene. CDR1 and CDR2 from the germline V gene are MDHEN and SYDVKM. The CDR3 contains 15 residues. CDR3 sequence (DNA): TGTGCCAGCAGTTTCGTGACAGGGGGTTTTGGGAAACTGTTTTTT. This sequence encodes CASSFVTGGFGKLFF.

V usage is TRBV2 and J usage is TRBJ2-3; 10 bases align to TRBD2. The CDR3 is made up of 15 amino acids. Germline CDR1 reads SNHLY; CDR2 reads FYNNEI. J gave up 6 bases and V 5 bases, and 8 bases lay outside the gene matches. DNA of the CDR3: TGTGCCAGCAGTCCCGCTAGCGGGAGAGCGGATACGCAGTATTTT. Protein: CASSPASGRADTQYF.

This clone was counted a single time. CDR3 coding DNA: TGTGCCAGCAGCTTTTATGGTTGGGGGAGTGATGAAAAACTGTTTTTT. It codes for CASSFYGWGSDEKLFF. The chain combines TRBV5-6 with TRBJ1-4, with a possible D match to TRBD1 (5 bases). V was trimmed by 2 bases and J by 6 bases, leaving 17 bases between them. CDR1 and CDR2 from the germline V gene are SGHDT and YYEEEE. The CDR3 is 16 amino acids.

The V and J genes are TRBV7-2 and TRBJ1-2, with D possibly matching TRBD1 (6 bases). Trimming removed 1 base from V and 4 bases from J, with 16 bases in between. Germline-derived CDR1 and CDR2 are SGHTA and FQGNSA. The CDR3 is 16 amino acids. The CDR3: CASSLVGGQGTYGYTF. The CDR3 region has the DNA TGTGCCAGCAGCTTAGTCGGGGGGCAAGGGACCTATGGCTACACCTTC.

V is TRBV28 and J is TRBJ1-3; unclear D gene. Germline V lookup: CDR1 MDHEN, CDR2 SYDVKM. Trimming cost V 5 bases and J 9 bases, with 14 bases left between them. This CDR3 region has 13 residues. The CDR3 is CASSPSLTSTIYF. The DNA for the CDR3 is TGTGCCAGCAGTCCTTCCTTAACAAGCACCATATATTTT.